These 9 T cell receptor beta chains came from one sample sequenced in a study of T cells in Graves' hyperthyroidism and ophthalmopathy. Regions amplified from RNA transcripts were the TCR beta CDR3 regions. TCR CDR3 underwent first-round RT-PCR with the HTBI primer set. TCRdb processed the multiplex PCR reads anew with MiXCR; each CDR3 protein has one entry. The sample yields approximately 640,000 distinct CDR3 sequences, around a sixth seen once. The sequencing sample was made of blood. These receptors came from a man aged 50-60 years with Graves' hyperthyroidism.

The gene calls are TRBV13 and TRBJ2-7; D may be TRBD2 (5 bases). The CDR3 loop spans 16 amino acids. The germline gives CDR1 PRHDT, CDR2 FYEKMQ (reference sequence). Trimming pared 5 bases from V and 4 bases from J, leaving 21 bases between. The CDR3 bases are TGTGCCAGCAGCGGCAGGACTGGCGGAGACGGATACGAGCAGTACTTC. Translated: CASSGRTGGDGYEQYF.

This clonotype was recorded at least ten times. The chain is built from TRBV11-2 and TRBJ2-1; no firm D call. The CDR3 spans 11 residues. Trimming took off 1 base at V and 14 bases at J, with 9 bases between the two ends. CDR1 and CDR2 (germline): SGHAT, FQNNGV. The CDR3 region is CASSLADGEFF. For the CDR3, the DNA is TGTGCCAGCAGCTTAGCTGATGGGGAGTTCTTC.

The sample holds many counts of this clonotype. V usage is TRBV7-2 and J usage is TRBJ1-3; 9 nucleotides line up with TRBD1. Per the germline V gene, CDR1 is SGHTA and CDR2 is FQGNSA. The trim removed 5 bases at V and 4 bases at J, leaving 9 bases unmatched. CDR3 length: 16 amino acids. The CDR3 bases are TGTGCCAGCAGCGTCACAGGGGGCCGGTCGGGAAACACCATATATTTT. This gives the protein CASSVTGGRSGNTIYF.

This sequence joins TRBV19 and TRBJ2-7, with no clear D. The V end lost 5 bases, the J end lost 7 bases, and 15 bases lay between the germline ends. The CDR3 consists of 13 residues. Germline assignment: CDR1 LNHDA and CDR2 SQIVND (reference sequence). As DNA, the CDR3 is TGTGCCAGTAGTGTTGCACCAACGCGGGAGCAGTACTTC. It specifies CASSVAPTREQYF.

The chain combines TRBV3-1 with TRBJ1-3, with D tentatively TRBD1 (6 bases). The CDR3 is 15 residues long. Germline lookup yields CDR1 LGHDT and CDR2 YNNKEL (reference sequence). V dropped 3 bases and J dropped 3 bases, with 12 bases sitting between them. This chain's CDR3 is CASSHRGAIGNTIYF. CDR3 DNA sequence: TGTGCCAGCAGCCACCGGGGGGCGATTGGAAACACCATATATTTT.

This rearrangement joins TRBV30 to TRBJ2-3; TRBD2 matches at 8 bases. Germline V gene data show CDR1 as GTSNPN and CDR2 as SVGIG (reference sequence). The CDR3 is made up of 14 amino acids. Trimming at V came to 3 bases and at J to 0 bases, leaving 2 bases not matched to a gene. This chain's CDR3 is CAWRASGSTDTQYF. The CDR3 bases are TGTGCCTGGAGGGCTAGCGGGAGCACAGATACGCAGTATTTT.

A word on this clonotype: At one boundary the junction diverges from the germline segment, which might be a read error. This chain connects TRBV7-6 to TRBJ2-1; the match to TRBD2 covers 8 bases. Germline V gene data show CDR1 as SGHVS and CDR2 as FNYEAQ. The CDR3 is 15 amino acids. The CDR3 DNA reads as TGTGCCAGCAGGCTAGCGGGCAGGGCAGACAATGAGCAGTCCTTC. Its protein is CASRLAGRADNEQSF.

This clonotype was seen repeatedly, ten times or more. The CDR3 here is CASSIPGLRGEQYF. The CDR3 coding sequence is TGTGCCAGCAGTATACCGGGACTCCGGGGCGAGCAGTACTTC. The V and J genes are TRBV2 and TRBJ2-7; D is perhaps TRBD2 (6 bases). Germline CDR1 and CDR2: SNHLY and FYNNEI. The CDR3 sequence is 14 residues long. V dropped 5 bases and J dropped 6 bases, with 17 bases sitting between them.

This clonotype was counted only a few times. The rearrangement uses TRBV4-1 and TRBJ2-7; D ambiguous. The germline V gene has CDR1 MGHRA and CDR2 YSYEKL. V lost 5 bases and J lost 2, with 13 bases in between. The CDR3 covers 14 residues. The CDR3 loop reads CASSGTSRTYEQYF. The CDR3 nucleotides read TGCGCCAGCAGCGGAACATCTAGGACCTACGAGCAGTACTTC.